One T cell receptor beta chain is described in this entry. Its antigen is not known. In the PCR, 60 Vbeta and 13 Jbeta primers were used. Assay used: immunoSEQ multiplex PCR; TCRdb lists only in-frame clones, some missing. The data show some 180,000 clones, around 80% seen once. At collection, donors were nominally healthy, but unrecorded immune exposures were probable. This entry comes from a study of cytomegalovirus exposure and HLA in healthy donors. With 5 bases clipped from V and 5 bases from J, the junction kept 14 bases outside the gene matches. CDR1 and CDR2 from the germline V gene are SEHNR and FQNEAQ (reference sequence). The CDR3 is made up of 17 amino acids. Findings and limits, study-wide: A later analysis reported that several of the most significant clusters appeared to be linked to common viral pathogens, among them Epstein-Barr virus. When analyzed later, a missense DCLRE1C variant was found to be linked to TCR beta V- and J-gene trimming.

The receptor's source is a girl aged 10 to 17 in good health and CMV-seropositive. This rearrangement joins TRBV7-9 to TRBJ2-1; 8 bases map to TRBD1. The specimen was PBMCs. The CDR3 DNA reads as TGTGCCAGCAGCGGTACAGGCTACCAGGGGGCCGACAATGAGCAGTTCTTC. The encoded protein is CASSGTGYQGADNEQFF.